A single T cell receptor (beta chain) is shown here with its context. A second PCR of 7 to 11 cycles used a sample-barcoded 5' primer and a J-beta primer mix. MiXCR was run by TCRdb on the 5' RACE reads, yielding one entry per CDR3 protein. The sample carries roughly 1,300,000 distinct CDR3 sequences, 45% to 70% recorded once. The CDR3 consists of 17 residues. The germline gives CDR1 SGHRS, CDR2 YFSETQ. Trimming removed 4 bases at V and 2 bases at J, with 22 bases between. These data come from a study of blood T cells in healthy people across ages. The sequencing input was blood. This rearrangement joins TRBV5-1 to TRBJ2-7, with D perhaps TRBD1 (6 bases). The source is a man between 18 and 35 years old in good health. CDR3 nucleotide sequence: TGCGCCAGCAGCCTCCTCCCAACAGGGCAAATCACCTACGAGCAGTACTTC. Its translation is CASSLLPTGQITYEQYF.